Detailed here is one TCR beta chain. The sample is drawn from a study of blood T cell repertoires in COVID-19. Trimming shortened V by 5 bases and J by 8 bases, and 16 bases separated the two germline ends. Germline lookup yields CDR1 SGHTA and CDR2 FQGNSA. This CDR3 has 15 amino acids. Profiled with immunoSEQ multiplex PCR; TCRdb holds only in-frame clones, not every one. The sample has about 310,000 clones; roughly 87% are singletons. The sequenced sample was peripheral blood. The origin of this receptor is a man between 50 and 59 years old with active or convalescent COVID-19. The chain carries TRBV7-2 and TRBJ1-6, with unresolved D. Written as DNA, the CDR3 is TGTGCCAGCAGCCAAGGACTCCGTAAGGATTCACCCCTCCACTTT. It specifies CASSQGLRKDSPLHF.